This TCR beta chain was documented in a study of cytomegalovirus exposure and HLA in healthy donors. Study-wide results and caveats: Reported results showed that the classifier diagnosed cytomegalovirus status with high specificity and sensitivity. In an earlier analysis, most TCR beta V segments were productive about 87% or about 30% of the time.

A note on this clone: Antigen unknown.

The PCR made use of 60 Vbeta and 13 Jbeta primers. Profiling relied on immunoSEQ multiplex PCR, and the TCRdb table lists in-frame clones only, not all of them. The sample includes about 220,000 clones, 65% to 75% of them seen just once. This TCR derives from a woman in her twenties or thirties in good health and CMV-seronegative. The specimen was PBMCs.

The chain's CDR3 is CASSSVSERMNTEAFF. CDR3 DNA: TGTGCCAGCAGCAGCGTCTCGGAGAGGATGAACACTGAAGCTTTCTTT. The J gene is TRBJ1-1, the V gene TRBV11-1; D remains unclear. Between the trimmed V and J ends, which lost 5 bases and 0 bases, there was a span of 16 bases. The CDR3 loop spans 16 amino acids. Germline values: CDR1 SGHAT, CDR2 FQDESV (reference sequence).